The 28 T cell receptor beta chains reported below all come from one sample, sequenced in a study of T-cell memory formation after mild COVID-19. Using its own MiXCR run on the 5' RACE reads, TCRdb lists one record per CDR3 protein. The sample consists of around 100,000 distinct CDR3 sequences, over 20% of them appearing once. Material: PBMCs or a T cell subset sorted from them (not recorded which). The receptor source for this set is a young man who had mild COVID-19 (a few samples of this study predate the infection). Cell type and time point are not known.

In its sample, this clonotype was seen a few times. The V call is TRBV7-9, the J call TRBJ2-7; weak D call: TRBD1 (5 bases). V was pared by 5 bases and J by 5 bases, with 13 bases between. The length of the CDR3 is 13 residues. The germline gives CDR1 SEHNR, CDR2 FQNEAQ (reference sequence). CDR3 amino acids: CASSPTAIHEQYF. DNA for the CDR3: TGTGCCAGCAGCCCGACAGCTATCCACGAGCAGTACTTC.

The chain carries TRBV6-6 and TRBJ2-1; maybe TRBD1 (6 bases). The CDR3 spans 16 residues. The V gene's germline CDR1 is MNHNY and CDR2 SVGAGI (reference sequence). V was pared by 7 bases and J by 3 bases, with 19 bases between. Here the CDR3 DNA reads TGTGCCAGCAACGAGCCGGGACGGACAGTCTACAATGAGCAGTTCTTC. Amino acid sequence: CASNEPGRTVYNEQFF.

This chain uses TRBV7-6 with TRBJ2-3; D may be TRBD2 (5 bases). The ends were cut back, 4 bases at V and 6 bases at J, with 8 bases in the middle. CDR1 and CDR2 (germline): SGHVS, FNYEAQ. The CDR3 is 12 amino acids. The CDR3 DNA sequence: TGTGCCAGCAGCTCGGGGATGGATACGCAGTATTTT. Translated: CASSSGMDTQYF.

The chain combines TRBV6-6 with TRBJ2-3; TRBD1 agrees at 10 bases. Germline CDR1 is MNHNY and CDR2 is SVGAGI (reference sequence). The CDR3 totals 15 residues. Trimming at V came to 2 bases and at J to 6 bases, leaving 5 bases not matched to a gene. The CDR3 reads CASSYGTGVWDTQYF. The CDR3 DNA reads as TGTGCCAGCAGTTACGGGACAGGGGTGTGGGATACGCAGTATTTT.

This clonotype occurred many times. The V and J genes are TRBV10-3 and TRBJ2-5; D is perhaps TRBD1 or TRBD2 (5 bases each). The CDR3 length is 14 residues. V was shortened by 6 bases and J by 3 bases, with 14 bases between the two germline ends. Germline loops: CDR1 ENHRY, CDR2 SYGVKD. This CDR3 is CAISGDGSEETQYF. CDR3 DNA: TGTGCCATCAGCGGGGACGGATCGGAAGAGACCCAGTACTTC.

The rearrangement joins TRBV6-5 to TRBJ2-1, with 7 bases matching TRBD1. The V segment lost 7 bases and the J segment 0 bases; nucleotides outside the gene matches: 3. The CDR3 covers 14 residues. CDR1 is MNHEY and CDR2 is SVGAGI in the germline V gene. The chain's CDR3 is CASTDRDSYNEQFF. The DNA for the CDR3 is TGTGCCAGCACCGACAGGGACTCCTACAATGAGCAGTTCTTC.

This clonotype turned up a few times. The V and J genes are TRBV12-3 or TRBV12-4 and TRBJ2-2, with D uncertain. The CDR3 length is 13 residues. V was cut by 5 bases and J by 5 bases, with 9 bases left in between. In DNA, the CDR3 is TGTGCCAGCAGTCCCGCCCAGACCGGGGAGCTGTTTTTT. This gives the protein CASSPAQTGELFF.

This clonotype was recorded a few times. The V gene is TRBV6-5, the J gene TRBJ1-1; weak D call: TRBD1 (5 bases). V dropped 5 bases and J dropped 7 bases, with 11 bases sitting between them. Per the germline V gene, CDR1 is MNHEY and CDR2 is SVGAGI. The CDR3 has 12 amino acids. The CDR3 DNA is TGTGCCAGCAGTAGGGGTATAAATGAAGCTTTCTTT. Translation: CASSRGINEAFF.

This clonotype was seen many times. The chain recombines TRBV19 with TRBJ1-2; perhaps TRBD1 as D (5 bases). There are 13 residues in the CDR3. V lost 5 bases to trimming and J lost 3 bases, with 10 bases between them. Germline-derived CDR1 and CDR2 are LNHDA and SQIVND (reference sequence). The CDR3 DNA reads as TGTGCCAGTAGTCCCAGACAGTACTATGGCTACACCTTC. Its protein product is CASSPRQYYGYTF.

The CDR3 region has the DNA TGTGCCACCAGTGATCCCTTCCTTCAGTATTTT. Its translation is CATSDPFLQYF. The J gene is TRBJ2-3, the V gene TRBV24-1; D unresolved. The CDR3 length is 11 residues. Germline V lookup: CDR1 KGHDR, CDR2 SFDVKD. V was trimmed by 3 bases and J by 12 bases, leaving 9 bases between them.

The table lists this clonotype with a few counts. The chain employs TRBV28 and TRBJ2-1; D is possibly TRBD1 (6 bases). Trimming took off 4 bases at V and 0 bases at J, with 13 bases between the two ends. Germline assignment: CDR1 MDHEN and CDR2 SYDVKM. The CDR3 is made up of 16 amino acids. The CDR3 reads CASSSPTGTSYNEQFF. As DNA, the CDR3 is TGTGCCAGCAGTTCCCCGACAGGCACCTCCTACAATGAGCAGTTCTTC.

V and J are TRBV7-6 and TRBJ2-2; either TRBD1 or TRBD2 may fit D (6 bases each). V lost 1 base and J lost 3, with 9 bases in between. CDR3 length equals 15 residues. Per the germline V gene, CDR1 is SGHVS and CDR2 is FNYEAQ. This CDR3 reads CASSLGGAHTGELFF. CDR3 DNA: TGTGCCAGCAGCTTAGGGGGGGCCCACACCGGGGAGCTGTTTTTT. The full variable domain, completed using reference TRBV7-6 and TRBJ2-2, is GAGVSQSPRYKVTKRGQDVALRCDPISGHVSLYWYRQALGQGPEFLTYFNYEAQQDKSGLPNDRFSAERPEGSISTLTIQRTEQRDSAMYRCASSLGGAHTGELFFGEGSRLTVL.

The chain links TRBV7-2 to TRBJ2-2; 10 bases are a match to TRBD2. This CDR3 comprises 17 residues. CDR1 is SGHTA and CDR2 is FQGNSA in the germline V gene. Losses at the gene ends were 3 bases for V and 6 bases for J; bases not matched to a gene: 10. CDR3 in amino acids: CASSFNPGLAFSGELFF. CDR3 in DNA: TGTGCCAGCAGCTTCAACCCGGGACTAGCGTTTTCCGGGGAGCTGTTTTTT.

This clonotype turned up a few times. This rearrangement joins TRBV6-1 to TRBJ2-1, with D perhaps matching TRBD1 (5 bases). Looked up from germline, CDR1 is MNHNS and CDR2 is SASEGT. There are 15 residues in the CDR3. V lost 3 bases, J lost 7 bases, and 16 bases lay in between. CDR3 region: CASSDRSWGRNEQFF. The CDR3, as DNA: TGTGCCAGCAGTGATCGGTCGTGGGGCAGGAATGAGCAGTTCTTC.

The V and J genes are TRBV9 and TRBJ2-7, with D perhaps matching TRBD1 (5 bases). V shed 3 bases and J shed 4 bases, with 11 bases lying between them. CDR1 and CDR2 from the germline V gene are SGDLS and YYNGEE. The CDR3 is made up of 13 amino acids. CDR3 sequence reads: CASSANSGYEQYF. DNA for the CDR3: TGTGCCAGCAGCGCCAATTCAGGGTACGAGCAGTACTTC. Variable domain in full (rest from reference TRBV9 and TRBJ2-7): DSGVTQTPKHLITATGQRVTLRCSPRSGDLSVYWYQQSLDQGLQFLIQYYNGEERAKGNILERFSAQQFPDLHSELNLSSLELGDSALYFCASSANSGYEQYFGPGTRLTVT.

The genes are TRBV27 and TRBJ2-7; D might be TRBD1 (5 bases). Germline CDR1 and CDR2: MNHEY and SMNVEV (reference sequence). CDR3 length: 16 residues. Trimming removed 5 bases from V and 2 bases from J, with 19 bases in between. CDR3 DNA: TGTGCCAGCAGTCGGACACCCATCAGGATGGCCTACGAGCAGTACTTC. It translates to CASSRTPIRMAYEQYF.

By share, this clonotype ranks as medium-sized. V usage is TRBV4-3 and J usage is TRBJ2-3; tentative D call: TRBD2 (5 bases). V shed 0 bases and J shed 6 bases, with 13 bases lying between them. The CDR3 totals 15 residues. Germline V lookup: CDR1 LGHNA, CDR2 YSLEER. CDR3 nucleotides: TGCGCCAGCAGCCAAGATAACTCGCCGGGGGATACGCAGTATTTT. Encoded protein: CASSQDNSPGDTQYF.

The chain is built from TRBV11-2 and TRBJ2-3; D perhaps matches TRBD1 (5 bases). V dropped 3 bases and J dropped 6 bases, with 16 bases sitting between them. CDR3 size: 15 residues. CDR1 and CDR2 (germline): SGHAT, FQNNGV. The CDR3 loop is CASSFLWEAGDTQYF. For the CDR3, the DNA is TGTGCCAGCAGCTTCCTGTGGGAAGCAGGGGATACGCAGTATTTT.

The chain carries TRBV28 and TRBJ2-7, with a possible D match to TRBD1 (5 bases). Trimming removed 3 bases at V and 2 bases at J, with 11 bases between. This CDR3 comprises 14 residues. The germline CDR1 and CDR2 sequences are MDHEN and SYDVKM. The CDR3 protein is CASSLAPGTYEQYV. DNA of the CDR3: TGTGCCAGCAGTTTGGCGCCAGGGACCTACGAGCAGTACGTC.

This clonotype has a handful of counts. This chain links TRBV7-6 with TRBJ1-4, with unresolved D. The CDR3 sequence is 13 residues long. Germline values: CDR1 SGHVS, CDR2 FNYEAQ. The V and J ends lost 5 bases and 8 bases respectively, with 12 bases between them. The CDR3 DNA reads as TGTGCCAGCAGCCTCGAGGGAGACGAAAAACTGTTTTTT. It encodes CASSLEGDEKLFF.

This clonotype was seen a handful of times. This chain uses TRBV29-1 with TRBJ2-1, with 9 bases aligning to TRBD1. Germline lookup yields CDR1 SQVTM and CDR2 ANQGSEA. The CDR3 runs 15 residues. The V segment lost 2 bases and the J segment 6 bases; nucleotides outside the gene matches: 8. DNA of the CDR3: TGCAGCGTTGAACAATTGAGGACAGGGGTCAATGAGCAGTTCTTC. This translates into CSVEQLRTGVNEQFF.

The genes are TRBV7-9 and TRBJ1-1, with 8 bases aligning to TRBD1. The CDR3 sequence is 16 residues long. The ends lost 5 bases at V and 6 bases at J; junction bases unmatched: 14. Germline V gives CDR1 SEHNR, CDR2 FQNEAQ (reference sequence). The CDR3 DNA sequence: TGTGCCAGCAGCGCTAGGGGCCAGGGGGCGAGAGCTGAAGCTTTCTTT. Its translation is CASSARGQGARAEAFF.

This clonotype has ten or more counts. The chain couples TRBV15 to TRBJ1-2; 11 positions match TRBD1. The V and J ends lost 5 bases and 8 bases, in that order; junction bases with no gene match: 10. The CDR3 sequence is 15 residues long. Germline loops: CDR1 LNHNV, CDR2 YYDKDF (reference sequence). The CDR3 spells CATSEGRDRGNGYTF. Here the CDR3 DNA reads TGTGCCACCAGCGAAGGCCGGGACAGGGGGAACGGCTACACCTTC.

This clonotype was observed a handful of times. This chain connects TRBV12-3 or TRBV12-4 to TRBJ2-5, with 7 bases lining up with TRBD1. The CDR3 contains 14 residues. Germline trimming cut 6 bases from V and 2 bases from J; bases unmatched to any gene: 6. The CDR3 DNA sequence: TGTGCCAGCAGGATGACAGGGATACAAGAGACCCAGTACTTC. Its translation is CASRMTGIQETQYF.

This clonotype was recorded at least ten times. The genes are TRBV5-5 and TRBJ2-7; D gene unclear. V was trimmed by 2 bases and J by 5 bases, leaving 11 bases between them. The CDR3 loop spans 13 amino acids. The V gene's germline CDR1 is SGHKS and CDR2 YYEKEE (reference sequence). The CDR3 DNA follows: TGTGCCAGCAGCTTAGCGCCCCAGGACGAGCAGTACTTC. Its protein product is CASSLAPQDEQYF.

The chain is built from TRBV7-9 and TRBJ2-7; possibly TRBD1 for D (5 bases). Trimming removed 5 bases from V and 3 bases from J, with 20 bases in between. Germline V CDR1 and CDR2: SEHNR, FQNEAQ (reference sequence). The CDR3 is 16 residues long. DNA for the CDR3: TGTGCCAGCAGCGAAAGGGGCCTCCAATATTTCTACGAGCAGTACTTC. Encoded protein: CASSERGLQYFYEQYF.

This clonotype was seen a handful of times. The V call is TRBV4-1, the J call TRBJ2-1, with D perhaps matching TRBD1 or TRBD2 (5 bases each). This CDR3 comprises 16 residues. Deletions cut 1 base from V and 1 base from J, with 11 bases between. Germline lookup yields CDR1 MGHRA and CDR2 YSYEKL. The CDR3 region has the DNA TGCGCCAGCAGCCAAGGGCCGGGGCCTTCCTACAATGAGCAGTTCTTC. It encodes CASSQGPGPSYNEQFF.

This clonotype appeared a few times. The gene calls are TRBV3-1 and TRBJ2-2; the match to TRBD2 covers 8 bases. The CDR3 is made up of 14 amino acids. Germline loops: CDR1 LGHDT, CDR2 YNNKEL (reference sequence). The V gene end was trimmed by 5 bases and the J gene end by 6 bases; junction bases not matched to a gene: 5. Written as DNA, the CDR3 is TGTGCCAGCAGCTTCGGACTAGCATCCGGGGAGCTGTTTTTT. Its translation is CASSFGLASGELFF.